Following are 20 T cell receptor beta chains from one sample sequenced in a study of cytomegalovirus exposure and HLA in healthy donors. With 60 Vbeta and 13 Jbeta primers, the PCR was carried out. Measured with immunoSEQ multiplex PCR; TCRdb has only the in-frame clones, and not every one. The sample includes about 180,000 clones, roughly 83% seen only once; the top ten take about 1%. Material: PBMCs. The receptors shown here come from a man under 40 in good health and CMV-seronegative.

The chain joins TRBV5-1 to TRBJ2-1; TRBD2 matches at 7 bases. CDR1 is SGHRS and CDR2 is YFSETQ in the germline V gene. V trimming: 0 bases; J trimming: 7 bases; junction bases outside the gene matches: 10. The CDR3 is 16 amino acids. Here the CDR3 reads CASSLGASGRKNEQFF. CDR3 bases: TGCGCCAGCAGCTTGGGGGCTAGCGGCAGGAAAAATGAGCAGTTCTTC.

The chain links TRBV5-4 to TRBJ1-4; weak D call: TRBD1 (5 bases). With 2 bases removed from V and 4 bases from J, the gap between germline ends came to 9 bases. Germline CDR1 SGHNT, CDR2 YYREEE (reference sequence). This CDR3 has 14 amino acids. The CDR3 here is CASSLHDSNEKLFF. The CDR3 DNA is TGTGCCAGCAGCTTACACGACAGTAATGAAAAACTGTTTTTT.

The chain has TRBV5-1 and TRBJ2-2, with 9 nucleotides matching TRBD1. Germline assignment: CDR1 SGHRS and CDR2 YFSETQ. The CDR3 is 16 residues long. V lost 3 bases and J lost 7; bases outside the gene matches: 10. Here the CDR3 DNA reads TGCGCCAGCAGCTCGGGACAGGGCGATCTGGGCGGGGAGCTGTTTTTT. Translation: CASSSGQGDLGGELFF.

The CDR3, as DNA: TGTGCCAGCAGCTTAGACCGGGACAGGCAAATCCCCTCCTACGAGCAGTACTTC. Protein product: CASSLDRDRQIPSYEQYF. The gene calls are TRBV7-8 and TRBJ2-7; 8 bases line up with TRBD1. The ends lost 1 base at V and 0 bases at J; junction bases unmatched: 11. From germline, CDR1 is SGHVS and CDR2 FQNEAQ. The CDR3 consists of 18 residues.

V and J are TRBV7-9 and TRBJ2-3, with TRBD1 matching 12 bases. Trimming at V came to 4 bases and at J to 6 bases, leaving 5 bases not matched to a gene. This CDR3 has 15 amino acids. Germline loops: CDR1 SEHNR, CDR2 FQNEAQ (reference sequence). The CDR3 protein is CASSYRDRGPDTQYF. CDR3 nucleotides: TGTGCCAGCAGCTACCGGGACAGGGGGCCCGATACGCAGTATTTT.

The chain couples TRBV30 to TRBJ2-1; weak D call: TRBD2 (6 bases). V was cut by 5 bases and J by 9 bases, with 8 bases left in between. CDR1 and CDR2 (germline): GTSNPN, SVGIG (reference sequence). This CDR3 has 10 amino acids. CDR3 sequence: CAWGGSEQFF. DNA for the CDR3: TGTGCCTGGGGAGGGAGTGAGCAGTTCTTC.

The rearrangement uses TRBV6-6 and TRBJ2-2, with D tentatively TRBD1 (6 bases). Germline V gene sequence: CDR1 MNHNY, CDR2 SVGAGI (reference sequence). V was trimmed by 6 bases and J by 3 bases, leaving 14 bases between them. The CDR3 loop spans 15 amino acids. CDR3 sequence reads: CASSRQAWDTGELFF. The CDR3 DNA reads as TGTGCCAGCAGCCGACAGGCCTGGGACACCGGGGAGCTGTTTTTT.

V is TRBV25-1 and J is TRBJ2-1, with D perhaps TRBD2 (7 bases). V lost 6 bases and J 8 bases, leaving 23 bases between the germline ends. In germline, CDR1 is MGHDK, CDR2 SYGVNS. This CDR3 is built from 16 residues. CDR3 sequence: CASRISLTGGGDEQFF. In nucleotides, the CDR3 is TGTGCCAGCAGGATAAGCCTAACGGGCGGGGGCGATGAGCAGTTCTTC.

CDR3: CASSLTGPQPQHF. CDR3 nucleotides: TGTGCCAGCAGTTTGACAGGTCCCCAGCCCCAGCATTTT. The chain couples TRBV27 to TRBJ1-5; tentatively, D is TRBD1 (6 bases). Trimming stripped 3 bases from V and 7 bases from J, with 10 bases between. Germline V gene lookup returns CDR1 MNHEY and CDR2 SMNVEV (reference sequence). The CDR3 sequence is 13 residues long.

This clone appeared a single time. This rearrangement joins TRBV6-5 to TRBJ2-1, with 7 bases identical to TRBD2. The CDR3 spans 14 residues. CDR1 MNHEY and CDR2 SVGAGI come from the germline V gene. Trimming cost V 9 bases and J 2 bases; bases outside gene matches: 7. The CDR3 coding sequence is TGTGCCAGTGGTTTACTAGCGACCTACAATGAGCAGTTCTTC. Amino acid sequence: CASGLLATYNEQFF.

The chain uses TRBV5-5 and TRBJ2-1; 8 bases line up with TRBD2. The germline CDR1 and CDR2 sequences are SGHKS and YYEKEE (reference sequence). J gave up 10 bases and V 4 bases, and 13 bases lay outside the gene matches. This CDR3 is built from 15 residues. In nucleotides, the CDR3 is TGTGCCAGCAGCCCGTTAGCGGGGCCCCAGGGCGAGCAGTTCTTC. It specifies CASSPLAGPQGEQFF.

V is TRBV29-1 and J is TRBJ1-1; possible D gene TRBD1, 5 bases. Germline V lookup: CDR1 SQVTM, CDR2 ANQGSEA. This CDR3 has 12 amino acids. Trimming took off 0 bases at V and 5 bases at J, with 7 bases between the two ends. The CDR3 nucleotides are TGCAGCGTTGAAGAGGGGCGGACTGAAGCTTTCTTT. Translation: CSVEEGRTEAFF.

The chain joins TRBV6-1 to TRBJ2-7, with D perhaps matching TRBD2 (5 bases). Germline CDR1 MNHNS, CDR2 SASEGT. Deletions cut 7 bases from V and 7 bases from J, with 20 bases between. The CDR3 contains 14 residues. The CDR3 loop reads CASTARGYLGEQYF. CDR3 DNA: TGTGCCAGCACCGCCCGGGGATACTTAGGGGAGCAGTACTTC.

The chain has TRBV5-5 and TRBJ1-2; TRBD1 might be the D (5 bases). Between the trimmed V and J ends, which lost 0 bases and 2 bases, there was a span of 14 bases. The CDR3 has 16 amino acids. Germline V lookup: CDR1 SGHKS, CDR2 YYEKEE (reference sequence). The CDR3 protein is CASSLVQGTPNYGYTF. Written as DNA, the CDR3 is TGTGCCAGCAGCTTGGTACAAGGGACTCCCAACTATGGCTACACCTTC.

The chain has TRBV5-5 and TRBJ1-3; 8 positions match TRBD1. V was pared by 4 bases and J by 0 bases, with 15 bases of the junction left unmatched. Germline CDR1 is SGHKS and CDR2 is YYEKEE (reference sequence). There are 19 residues in the CDR3. The CDR3 loop is CASSQVPGTGGNSGNTIYF. The DNA for the CDR3 is TGTGCCAGCAGCCAAGTCCCGGGAACAGGGGGTAACTCTGGAAACACCATATATTTT.

This clone has just one count. The chain links TRBV7-6 to TRBJ1-5, with D unresolved. V lost 1 base to trimming and J lost 4 bases, with 5 bases between them. Germline V gives CDR1 SGHVS, CDR2 FNYEAQ. The CDR3 runs 13 residues. The chain's CDR3 is CASSLGENQPQHF. CDR3 sequence (DNA): TGTGCCAGCAGCTTAGGGGAGAATCAGCCCCAGCATTTT.

This chain uses TRBV28 with TRBJ2-7, with TRBD1 matching over 10 bases. With 8 bases clipped from V and 4 bases from J, the junction kept 11 bases outside the gene matches. The length of the CDR3 is 15 residues. Looked up from germline, CDR1 is MDHEN and CDR2 is SYDVKM. CDR3 region: CASLATGGFGYEQYF. CDR3 coding DNA: TGTGCCAGCCTCGCGACAGGGGGCTTTGGTTACGAGCAGTACTTC.

The chain carries TRBV10-3 and TRBJ2-3; perhaps TRBD2 as D (6 bases). Germline-derived CDR1 and CDR2 are ENHRY and SYGVKD. The length of the CDR3 is 13 residues. V was pared by 8 bases and J by 2 bases, with 11 bases between. CDR3 loop: CAIRTTPTDTQYF. Here the CDR3 DNA reads TGTGCCATCCGGACTACCCCCACAGATACGCAGTATTTT.

The table lists this clone with a few counts. This chain joins TRBV6-1 and TRBJ1-1; tentative D call: TRBD1 (5 bases). Trimming took 7 bases from V and 1 from J, leaving 10 bases between them. This CDR3 spans 13 amino acids. Germline V gene lookup returns CDR1 MNHNS and CDR2 SASEGT. The CDR3 protein is CASTIGENTEAFF. The CDR3 DNA reads TGTGCCAGCACCATAGGGGAGAACACTGAAGCTTTCTTT.

CDR3 sequence: CASSSRQGAARDTQYF. In DNA form, the CDR3 reads TGTGCCAGCAGTTCCCGGCAGGGGGCGGCGCGGGATACGCAGTATTTT. The rearrangement links TRBV27 to TRBJ2-3, with 8 bases identical to TRBD1. This CDR3 spans 16 amino acids. Germline V gene lookup returns CDR1 MNHEY and CDR2 SMNVEV (reference sequence). Trimming took 4 bases from V and 6 from J; bases not matched to a gene: 12.